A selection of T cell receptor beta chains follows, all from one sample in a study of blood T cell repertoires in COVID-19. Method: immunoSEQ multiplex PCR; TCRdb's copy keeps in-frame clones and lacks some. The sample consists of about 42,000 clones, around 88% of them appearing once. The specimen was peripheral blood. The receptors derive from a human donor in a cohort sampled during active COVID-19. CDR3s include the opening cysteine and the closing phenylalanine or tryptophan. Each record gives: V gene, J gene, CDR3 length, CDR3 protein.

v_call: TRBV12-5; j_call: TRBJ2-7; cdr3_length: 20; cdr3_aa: CASGLVPDRTSGRSMYEQYF
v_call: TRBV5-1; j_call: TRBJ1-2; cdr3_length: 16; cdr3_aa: CASSRDTGEGGYGYTF
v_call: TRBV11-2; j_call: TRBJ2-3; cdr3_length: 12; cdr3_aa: CASSPSTDTQYF
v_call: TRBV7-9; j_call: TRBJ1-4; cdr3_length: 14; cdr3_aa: CASSLQQGAEKLFF
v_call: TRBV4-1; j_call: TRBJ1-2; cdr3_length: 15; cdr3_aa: CASSQRDRGARGYTF
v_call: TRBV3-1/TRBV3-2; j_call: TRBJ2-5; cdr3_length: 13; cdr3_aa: CASSQGALSTQYF
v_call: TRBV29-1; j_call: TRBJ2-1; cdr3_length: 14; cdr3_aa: CSVPRGTDYNEQFF
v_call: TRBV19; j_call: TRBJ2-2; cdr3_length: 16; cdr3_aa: CASRKSGGANTGELFF
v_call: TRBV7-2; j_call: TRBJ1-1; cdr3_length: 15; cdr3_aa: CASSQQGQTNTEAFF
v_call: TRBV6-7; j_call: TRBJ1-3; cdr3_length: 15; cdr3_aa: CASSPGTGSGNTIYF
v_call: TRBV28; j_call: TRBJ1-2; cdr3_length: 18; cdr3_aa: CASSFWSIGQGKSYGYTF
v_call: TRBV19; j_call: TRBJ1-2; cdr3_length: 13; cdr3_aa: CASRSDRGYGYTF
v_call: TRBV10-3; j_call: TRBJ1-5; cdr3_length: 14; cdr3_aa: CAISEAGEGQPQHF
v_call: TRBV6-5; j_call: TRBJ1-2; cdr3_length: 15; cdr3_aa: CASSPGDRSGNGYTF
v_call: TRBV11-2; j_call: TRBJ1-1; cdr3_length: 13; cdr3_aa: CASSLEGNTEAFF
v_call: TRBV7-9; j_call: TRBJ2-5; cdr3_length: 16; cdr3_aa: CASSLTSGRGGETQYF
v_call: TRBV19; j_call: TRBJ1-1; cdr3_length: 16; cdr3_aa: CASSIRQDRGPTEAFF
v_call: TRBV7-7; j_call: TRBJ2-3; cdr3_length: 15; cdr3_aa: CASSSGGGPTDTQYF
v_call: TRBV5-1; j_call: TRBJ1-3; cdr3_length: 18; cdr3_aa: CASSLRATGLNSGNTIYF
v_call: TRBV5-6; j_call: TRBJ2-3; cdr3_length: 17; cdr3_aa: CASSSGLAGPSTDTQYF
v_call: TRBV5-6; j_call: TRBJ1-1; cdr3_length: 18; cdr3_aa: CASSLPTGGLFRVTEAFF
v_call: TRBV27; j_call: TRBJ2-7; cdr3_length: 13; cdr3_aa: CASREGSDYEQYF
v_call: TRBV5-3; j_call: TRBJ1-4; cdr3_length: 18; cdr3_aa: CARSFLYASKGQGEKLFF
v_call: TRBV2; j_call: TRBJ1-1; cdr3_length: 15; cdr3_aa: CASFPTGGGYTEAFF
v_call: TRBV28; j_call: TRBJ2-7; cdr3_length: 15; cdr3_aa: CASSWDRWGEDEQYF
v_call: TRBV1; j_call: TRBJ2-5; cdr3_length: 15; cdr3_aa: CTSSQETSAQETQYF
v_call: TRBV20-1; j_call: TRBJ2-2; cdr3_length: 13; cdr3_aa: CSASGGGTGELFF
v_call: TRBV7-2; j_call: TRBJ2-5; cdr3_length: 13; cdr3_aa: CASIKNRGETQYF
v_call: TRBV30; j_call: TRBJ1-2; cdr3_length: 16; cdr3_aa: CAWTRGQGSIGYGYTF
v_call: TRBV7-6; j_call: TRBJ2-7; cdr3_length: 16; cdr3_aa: CASSSYSGTSGIEQYF
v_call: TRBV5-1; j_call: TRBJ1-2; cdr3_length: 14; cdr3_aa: CASSAQAGDDGYTF
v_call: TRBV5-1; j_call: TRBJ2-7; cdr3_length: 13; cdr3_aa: CASSFGQGQGQYF
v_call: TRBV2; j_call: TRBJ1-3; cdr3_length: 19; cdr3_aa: CASSWTAYWLFTSGNTIYF
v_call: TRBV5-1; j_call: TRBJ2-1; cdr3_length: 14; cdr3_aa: CASSLSSGNNEQFF
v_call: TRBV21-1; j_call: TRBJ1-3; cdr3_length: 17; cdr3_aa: CASSKANRGAKGNTIYF
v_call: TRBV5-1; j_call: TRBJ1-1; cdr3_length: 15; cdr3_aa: CASTTGGAKDTEAFF
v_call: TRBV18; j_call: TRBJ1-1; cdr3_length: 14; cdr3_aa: CASSSGGMNTEAFF
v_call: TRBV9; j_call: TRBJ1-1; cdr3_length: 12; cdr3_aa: CASSAGTLEAFF
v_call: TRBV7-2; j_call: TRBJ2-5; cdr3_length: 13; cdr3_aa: CASSLYRDQTQYF
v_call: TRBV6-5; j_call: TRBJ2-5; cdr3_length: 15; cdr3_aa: CASSDSGGRQETQYF
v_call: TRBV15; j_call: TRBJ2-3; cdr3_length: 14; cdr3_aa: CATSSSVRGDTQYF
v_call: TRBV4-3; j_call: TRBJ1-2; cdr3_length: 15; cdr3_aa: CASSQDLTAGHGYTF
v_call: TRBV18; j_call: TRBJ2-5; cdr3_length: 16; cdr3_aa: CASSPSSGRAVETQYF
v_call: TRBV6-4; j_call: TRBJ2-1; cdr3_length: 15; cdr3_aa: CASSETSGGGDEQFF
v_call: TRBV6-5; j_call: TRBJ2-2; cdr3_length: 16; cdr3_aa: CASSYKGRLNTGELFF
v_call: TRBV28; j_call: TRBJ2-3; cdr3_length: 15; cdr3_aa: CASSSPGGGTDTQYF
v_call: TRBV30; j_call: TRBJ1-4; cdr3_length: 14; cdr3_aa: CAWSEAGVNEKLFF
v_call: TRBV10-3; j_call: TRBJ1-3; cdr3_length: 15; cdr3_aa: CAISDLSSSGNTIYF
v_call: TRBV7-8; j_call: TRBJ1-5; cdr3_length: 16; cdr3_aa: CASSLTGYDSNQPQHF
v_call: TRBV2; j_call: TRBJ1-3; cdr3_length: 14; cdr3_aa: CASSAQGPGNTIYF
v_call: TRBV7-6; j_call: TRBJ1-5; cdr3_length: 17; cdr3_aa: CASSSGTGAGSNQPQHF
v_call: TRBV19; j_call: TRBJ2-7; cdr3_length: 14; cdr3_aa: CASSAGLALYEQYF
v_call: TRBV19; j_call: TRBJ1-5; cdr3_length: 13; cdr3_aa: CATQPSGHPPQHF
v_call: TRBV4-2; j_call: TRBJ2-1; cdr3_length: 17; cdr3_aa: CASSQGRAGGLHNEQFF
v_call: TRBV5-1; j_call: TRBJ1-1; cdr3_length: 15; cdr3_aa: CASSPGQADAEVAFF
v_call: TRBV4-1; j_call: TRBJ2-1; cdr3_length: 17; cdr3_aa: CASSRYSGRKENNEQFF
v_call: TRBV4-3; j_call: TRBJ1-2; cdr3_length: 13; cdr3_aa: CASSQDWQFGYTF